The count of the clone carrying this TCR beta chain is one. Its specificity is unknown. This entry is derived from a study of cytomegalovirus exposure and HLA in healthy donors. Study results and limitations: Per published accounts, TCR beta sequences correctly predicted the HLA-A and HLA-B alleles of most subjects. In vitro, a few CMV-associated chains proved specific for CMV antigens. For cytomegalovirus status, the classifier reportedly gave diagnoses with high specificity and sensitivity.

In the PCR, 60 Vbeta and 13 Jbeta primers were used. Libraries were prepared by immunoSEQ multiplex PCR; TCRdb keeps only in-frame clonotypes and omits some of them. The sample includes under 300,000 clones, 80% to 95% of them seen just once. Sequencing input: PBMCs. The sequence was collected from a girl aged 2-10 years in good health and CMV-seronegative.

The CDR3 DNA sequence: TGTGCCAGCAGCTTAATAGCGGACTCCTACAATGAGCAGTTCTTC. Amino acids: CASSLIADSYNEQFF. This sequence joins TRBV7-2 and TRBJ2-1, with a tentative D call TRBD2 (6 bases). V shed 2 bases and J shed 0 bases, with 8 bases lying between them. Germline V gene data show CDR1 as SGHTA and CDR2 as FQGNSA. CDR3 size: 15 residues. Based on the CDR3 plus reference TRBV7-2 and TRBJ2-1, the full variable domain is GAGVSQSPSNKVTEKGKDVELRCDPISGHTALYWYRQSLGQGLEFLIYFQGNSAPDKSGLPSDRFSAERTGGSVSTLTIQRTQQEDSAVYLCASSLIADSYNEQFFGPGTRLTVL.